Below, 2 T cell receptor beta chains from the same sample are listed, as sequenced in a study of cytomegalovirus exposure and HLA in healthy donors. The PCR was carried out with 60 Vbeta primers and 13 Jbeta primers. TCRdb's table, derived via immunoSEQ multiplex PCR, lists solely in-frame clones and lacks some. The top ten hold about 1.9% of the sample, which has 95,000 to 150,000 clones, 70% to 80% seen once. The sequenced material came from PBMCs. The receptors derive from a man in his fifties in good health and CMV-seronegative.

The genes are TRBV5-1 and TRBJ1-6; 8 nucleotides align to TRBD1. V was clipped by 0 bases and J by 7 bases; unmatched bases: 0. The CDR3 is 14 amino acids. Germline assignment: CDR1 SGHRS and CDR2 YFSETQ. Here the CDR3 DNA reads TGCGCCAGCAGCTTGGGACAGGGGAATTCACCCCTCCACTTT. The encoded protein is CASSLGQGNSPLHF.

The chain carries TRBV9 and TRBJ2-7; the D gene is possibly TRBD1 (5 bases). The V gene lost 4 bases and the J gene lost 3 bases, with 11 bases spanning the gap. The CDR3 is made up of 13 amino acids. Germline V CDR1 and CDR2: SGDLS, YYNGEE. CDR3 sequence (DNA): TGTGCCAGCAGCCCAGGCAGGGACTACGAGCAGTACTTC. It encodes CASSPGRDYEQYF.